One and the same sample provided the 26 T cell receptor beta chains below, sequenced in a study of cytomegalovirus exposure and HLA in healthy donors listed by TCRdb under 2017. The method behind the library was the immunoSEQ multiplex PCR assay. For the multiplex PCR, a mixture combining 60 forward primers for TCR Vbeta segments and 13 reverse primers for TCR Jbeta segments was used. TCRdb stores this immuneACCESS table with in-frame sequences only. Part of the clones is absent; in the studies checked, under half of the shortfall reflects unresolved V genes, and no reason is known for the rest. The sample table shows approximately 290,000 clones, and 80% are seen once. In total, the top ten clones hold over 0.3% of the sample. What was sequenced was PBMCs. The receptors derive from a girl between 2 and 10 years old in good health and CMV-seronegative.

The genes are TRBV19 and TRBJ2-6, with D perhaps matching TRBD2 (5 bases). V lost 6 bases and J lost 2, with 17 bases in between. Germline V gene sequence: CDR1 LNHDA, CDR2 SQIVND (reference sequence). The CDR3 spans 17 residues. CDR3 region: CASSQAPGKAGANVLTF. CDR3 sequence (DNA): TGTGCCAGTAGCCAAGCGCCCGGGAAGGCTGGGGCCAACGTCCTGACTTTC.

This clone was seen once. CDR3 DNA: TGTGCCATCAGGAAGACGGTAGCCTATGGCTACACCTTC. Protein product: CAIRKTVAYGYTF. The chain has TRBV10-3 and TRBJ1-2; D is uncertain. The germline gives CDR1 ENHRY, CDR2 SYGVKD. Trimming pared 6 bases from V and 4 bases from J, leaving 12 bases between. The CDR3 is 13 residues long.

The CDR3 sequence is CASSTRGNEAFF. In DNA form, the CDR3 reads TGTGCCAGCAGCACGCGGGGCAATGAAGCTTTCTTT. V gene TRBV7-9 combines with J gene TRBJ1-1; possible D gene TRBD1, 5 bases. This CDR3 contains 12 residues. V was pared by 5 bases and J by 7 bases, with 11 bases between. Germline V gene data show CDR1 as SEHNR and CDR2 as FQNEAQ (reference sequence).

This clone was seen only a few times. CDR3 residues: CARQVNTEAFF. CDR3 nucleotides: TGTGCCAGGCAGGTCAACACTGAAGCTTTCTTT. V gene TRBV2 combines with J gene TRBJ1-1; D unclear. The CDR3 is 11 amino acids. Trimming removed 9 bases from V and 2 bases from J, with 7 bases in between. Looked up from germline, CDR1 is SNHLY and CDR2 is FYNNEI.

This clone is a singleton in its sample. The chain is built from TRBV7-2 and TRBJ1-5; D is uncertain. CDR1 and CDR2 (germline): SGHTA, FQGNSA. CDR3 size: 12 residues. V was trimmed by 8 bases and J by 6 bases, leaving 11 bases between them. The CDR3 DNA reads as TGTGCCAGCCTCGGGGTGGGTCAGCCCCAGCATTTT. This translates into CASLGVGQPQHF.

This sequence joins TRBV18 and TRBJ2-7, with D possibly TRBD1 on 5 matching bases. The germline gives CDR1 KGHSH, CDR2 LQKENI. V shed 3 bases and J shed 2 bases, with 14 bases lying between them. The CDR3 extends over 15 amino acids. This chain's CDR3 is CASSPRQTAPYEQYF. For the CDR3, the DNA is TGTGCCAGCTCACCTAGACAGACAGCCCCCTACGAGCAGTACTTC.

The genes are TRBV7-9 and TRBJ2-1, with a tentative D call TRBD2 (5 bases). CDR1 and CDR2 from the germline V gene are SEHNR and FQNEAQ (reference sequence). This CDR3 is built from 14 residues. V lost 5 bases and J lost 9, with 17 bases in between. The chain's CDR3 is CASSPTVRVGEQFF. CDR3 bases: TGTGCCAGCAGCCCAACCGTGAGGGTTGGTGAGCAGTTCTTC.

The rearrangement joins TRBV9 to TRBJ2-3; 11 bases align to TRBD2. Germline V CDR1 and CDR2: SGDLS, YYNGEE. With V trimmed by 3 bases and J by 3 bases, 3 bases remained unmatched. This CDR3 contains 15 residues. CDR3 amino acids: CASSETSGSTDTQYF. The CDR3 bases are TGTGCCAGCAGCGAAACTAGCGGGAGTACAGATACGCAGTATTTT.

V is TRBV9 and J is TRBJ1-1, with a tentative D call TRBD1 (5 bases). V shed 4 bases and J shed 5 bases, with 9 bases lying between them. The germline V gene has CDR1 SGDLS and CDR2 YYNGEE. The CDR3 contains 12 residues. The CDR3 bases are TGTGCCAGCAGCAGGGGAGGGACTGAAGCTTTCTTT. Translation gives CASSRGGTEAFF.

This clone has only a few counts. The chain employs TRBV9 and TRBJ2-3; 12 bases are a match to TRBD2. Germline values: CDR1 SGDLS, CDR2 YYNGEE. There are 16 residues in the CDR3. Trimming at V came to 4 bases and at J to 2 bases, leaving 5 bases not matched to a gene. CDR3 sequence: CASSIWTSGNTDTQYF. The CDR3 DNA is TGTGCCAGCAGCATCTGGACTAGCGGGAACACAGATACGCAGTATTTT.

This rearrangement joins TRBV27 to TRBJ1-5, with D perhaps matching TRBD1 (5 bases). This CDR3 spans 13 amino acids. Germline CDR1 reads MNHEY; CDR2 reads SMNVEV (reference sequence). Trimming shortened V by 3 bases and J by 5 bases, and 8 bases separated the two germline ends. CDR3 region: CASSFQGDQPQHF. The CDR3 DNA is TGTGCCAGCAGTTTCCAGGGCGATCAGCCCCAGCATTTT.

The V call is TRBV9, the J call TRBJ2-1, with 8 bases fitting TRBD2. CDR3 length equals 15 residues. Germline assignment: CDR1 SGDLS and CDR2 YYNGEE. Trimming cost V 7 bases and J 4 bases; bases outside gene matches: 10. This CDR3 is CASAPSGGAYNEQFF. CDR3 sequence (DNA): TGTGCCAGCGCCCCTTCGGGGGGGGCTTACAATGAGCAGTTCTTC.

The gene calls are TRBV10-3 and TRBJ2-2, with 9 bases matching TRBD2. CDR1 and CDR2 (germline): ENHRY, SYGVKD. V lost 4 bases, J lost 6 bases, and 12 bases stayed unmatched. The CDR3 totals 17 residues. DNA of the CDR3: TGTGCCATCAGTGTTGGTAGCGGGGGCACTACGCCCGGGGAGCTGTTTTTT. This encodes CAISVGSGGTTPGELFF.

The chain employs TRBV7-2 and TRBJ2-7, with 8 bases fitting TRBD2. J was trimmed by 2 bases and V by 5 bases; bases with no gene match: 14. The V gene's germline CDR1 is SGHTA and CDR2 FQGNSA. The length of the CDR3 is 17 residues. In DNA, the CDR3 is TGTGCCAGCAGCCCAGCTTCGCCCCGGGAGGGGGCCTACGAGCAGTACTTC. It encodes CASSPASPREGAYEQYF.

This chain links TRBV6-1 with TRBJ2-7; 10 bases fit TRBD2. The length of the CDR3 is 18 residues. V lost 2 bases, J lost 5 bases, and 15 bases stayed unmatched. Germline CDR1 reads MNHNS; CDR2 reads SASEGT. The CDR3 sequence is CASSESIRLAGSRDEQYF. In DNA, the CDR3 is TGTGCCAGCAGTGAAAGCATTAGACTAGCGGGTTCCCGGGACGAGCAGTACTTC.

The chain has TRBV7-9 and TRBJ2-5, with 11 positions matching TRBD2. Germline CDR1 and CDR2: SEHNR and FQNEAQ (reference sequence). V gave up 5 bases and J gave up 4 bases; unmatched junction bases: 3. The CDR3 sequence is 14 residues long. For the CDR3, the DNA is TGTGCCAGCAGCAGTAGCGGGGGGGGAGAGACCCAGTACTTC. Translating it yields CASSSSGGGETQYF.

The chain combines TRBV27 with TRBJ2-7; 7 positions match TRBD1. This CDR3 is 14 amino acids long. Germline loops: CDR1 MNHEY, CDR2 SMNVEV (reference sequence). V shed 6 bases, J shed 2 bases, and the junction held 7 bases outside the gene matches. CDR3: CASSPLGQPYEQYF. The CDR3 bases are TGTGCCAGCAGCCCTCTGGGACAGCCCTACGAGCAGTACTTC.

This chain uses TRBV30 with TRBJ2-6; D is unresolved. CDR1 is GTSNPN and CDR2 is SVGIG in the germline V gene (reference sequence). V was cut by 4 bases and J by 2 bases, with 6 bases left in between. The CDR3 length is 13 residues. In nucleotides, the CDR3 is TGTGCCTGGACGGGTCCTGGGGCCAACGTCCTGACTTTC. Translating gives CAWTGPGANVLTF.

This clone is a singleton in its sample. The V call is TRBV29-1, the J call TRBJ2-5; 9 bases are shared with TRBD2. V was pared by 7 bases and J by 2 bases, with 2 bases of the junction left unmatched. Germline values: CDR1 SQVTM, CDR2 ANQGSEA. This CDR3 is built from 12 residues. DNA for the CDR3: TGCAGCGCTGGACTAGCGCAAGAGACCCAGTACTTC. Encoded protein: CSAGLAQETQYF.

In this sample, this clone turned up a few times. CDR3 coding DNA: TGTGCCAGCAGCTCCTTTAGCGGGAGCTCCTACGAGCAGTACTTC. Residues: CASSSFSGSSYEQYF. This sequence joins TRBV9 and TRBJ2-7; 9 nucleotides align to TRBD2. The CDR3 loop spans 15 amino acids. Germline V gene sequence: CDR1 SGDLS, CDR2 YYNGEE. The V and J ends lost 4 bases and 0 bases, in that order; junction bases with no gene match: 5.

This chain links TRBV4-2 with TRBJ2-1; TRBD2 aligns across 8 bases. The CDR3 is made up of 15 amino acids. J gave up 13 bases and V 0 bases, and 11 bases lay outside the gene matches. The germline gives CDR1 LGHNA, CDR2 YNFKEQ. The DNA of the CDR3 is TGTGCCAGCAGCCAAGATTTAGAGCGGGGGATGGAACAGTTCTTC. It is translated as CASSQDLERGMEQFF.

This clone showed up just once. CDR3 loop: CASSFERLNSPLHF. CDR3 nucleotides: TGTGCCAGCAGTTTCGAGAGACTCAATTCACCCCTCCACTTT. The genes are TRBV27 and TRBJ1-6; D is unresolved. Looked up from germline, CDR1 is MNHEY and CDR2 is SMNVEV (reference sequence). This CDR3 is 14 amino acids long. V gave up 3 bases and J gave up 7 bases, with 10 bases separating them.

The chain carries TRBV2 and TRBJ1-1; the D gene is possibly TRBD1 (6 bases). Germline V gives CDR1 SNHLY, CDR2 FYNNEI. There are 14 residues in the CDR3. The V gene lost 2 bases and the J gene lost 4 bases, with 11 bases spanning the gap. The CDR3: CASSELARGTEAFF. The CDR3 DNA is TGTGCCAGCAGTGAATTGGCCAGGGGCACTGAAGCTTTCTTT.

CDR3 DNA: TGTGCCAGCAGTCTCTCGACAGCGTCGGCCGGGGAGCTGTTTTTT. Its protein is CASSLSTASAGELFF. V usage is TRBV28 and J usage is TRBJ2-2, with D possibly TRBD1 on 5 matching bases. V was cut by 5 bases and J by 6 bases, with 16 bases left in between. In germline, CDR1 is MDHEN, CDR2 SYDVKM. The CDR3 contains 15 residues.

The J gene is TRBJ2-2, the V gene TRBV19; D remains unclear. The germline CDR1 and CDR2 sequences are LNHDA and SQIVND (reference sequence). The CDR3 is made up of 12 amino acids. DNA for the CDR3: TGTGCGACCAGGCGTTTACTCGGGGAGCTGTTTTTT. Protein sequence: CATRRLLGELFF.

The chain joins TRBV7-3 to TRBJ2-5; 9 bases agree with TRBD2. With the DNA end fitting TRBJ2-7 better, the J assignment may be wrong. The length of the CDR3 is 15 residues. CDR1 and CDR2 (germline): SGHTA, FQGTGA. This CDR3 reads CASSLSGGTTYEQYF. Written as DNA, the CDR3 is TGTGCCAGCAGCCTTAGCGGGGGAACGACCTACGAGCAGTACTTC.